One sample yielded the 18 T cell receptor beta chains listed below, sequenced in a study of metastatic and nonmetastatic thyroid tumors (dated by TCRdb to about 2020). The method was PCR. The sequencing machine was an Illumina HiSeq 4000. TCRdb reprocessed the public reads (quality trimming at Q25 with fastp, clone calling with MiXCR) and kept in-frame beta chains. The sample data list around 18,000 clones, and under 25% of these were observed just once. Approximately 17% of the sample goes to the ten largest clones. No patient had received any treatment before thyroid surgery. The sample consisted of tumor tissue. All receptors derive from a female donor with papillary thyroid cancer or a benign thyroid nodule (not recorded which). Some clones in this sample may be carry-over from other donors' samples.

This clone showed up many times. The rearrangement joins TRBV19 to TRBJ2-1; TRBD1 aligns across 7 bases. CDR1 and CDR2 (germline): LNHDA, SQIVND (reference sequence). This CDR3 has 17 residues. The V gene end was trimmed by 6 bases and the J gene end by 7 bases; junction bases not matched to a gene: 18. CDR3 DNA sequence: TGTGCCAGTAGGAGACAGGGTGCCCTTTTGTCGGGTAATGAGCAGTTCTTC. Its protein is CASRRQGALLSGNEQFF.

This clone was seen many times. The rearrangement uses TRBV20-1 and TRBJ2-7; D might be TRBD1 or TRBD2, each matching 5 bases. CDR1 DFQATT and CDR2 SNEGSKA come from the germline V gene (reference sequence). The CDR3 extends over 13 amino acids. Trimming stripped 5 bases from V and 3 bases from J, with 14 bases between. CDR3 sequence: CSAARGWGYEQYF. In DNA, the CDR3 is TGCAGTGCTGCCCGGGGCTGGGGCTACGAGCAGTACTTC.

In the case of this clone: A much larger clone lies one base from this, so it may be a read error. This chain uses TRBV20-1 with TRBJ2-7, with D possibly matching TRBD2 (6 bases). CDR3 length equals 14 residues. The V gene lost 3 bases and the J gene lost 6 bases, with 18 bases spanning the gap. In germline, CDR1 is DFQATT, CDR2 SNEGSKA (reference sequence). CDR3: CSARRGILISEQYF. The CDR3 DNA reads TGCAGTGCTAGGCGCGGGATTTTAATCAGCGAGCAGTACTTC.

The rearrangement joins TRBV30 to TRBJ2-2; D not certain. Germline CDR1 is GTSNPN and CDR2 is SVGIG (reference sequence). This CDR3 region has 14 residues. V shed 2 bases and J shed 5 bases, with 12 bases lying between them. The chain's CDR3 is CAWSLRPGTGELFF. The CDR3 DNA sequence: TGTGCCTGGAGTCTGAGACCTGGGACCGGGGAGCTGTTTTTT.

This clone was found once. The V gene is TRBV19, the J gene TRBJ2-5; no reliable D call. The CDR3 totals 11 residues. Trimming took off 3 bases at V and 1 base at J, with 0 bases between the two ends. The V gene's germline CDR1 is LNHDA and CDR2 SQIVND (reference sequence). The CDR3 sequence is CASSIQETQYF. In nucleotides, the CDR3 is TGTGCCAGTAGTATCCAAGAGACCCAGTACTTC.

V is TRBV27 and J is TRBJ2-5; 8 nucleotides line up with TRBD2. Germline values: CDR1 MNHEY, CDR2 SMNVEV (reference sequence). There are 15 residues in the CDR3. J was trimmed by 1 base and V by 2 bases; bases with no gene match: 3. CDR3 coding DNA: TGTGCCAGCAGTTTAGGGGCGGGGGGCCAAGAGACCCAGTACTTC. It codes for CASSLGAGGQETQYF.

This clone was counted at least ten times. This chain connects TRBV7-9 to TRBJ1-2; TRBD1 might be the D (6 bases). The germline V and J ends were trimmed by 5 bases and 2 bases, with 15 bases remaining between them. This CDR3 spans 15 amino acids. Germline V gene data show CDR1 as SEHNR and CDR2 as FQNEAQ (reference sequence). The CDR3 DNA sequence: TGTGCCAGCAGCCAAACAGGGAATCCCAACTATGGCTACACCTTC. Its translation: CASSQTGNPNYGYTF.

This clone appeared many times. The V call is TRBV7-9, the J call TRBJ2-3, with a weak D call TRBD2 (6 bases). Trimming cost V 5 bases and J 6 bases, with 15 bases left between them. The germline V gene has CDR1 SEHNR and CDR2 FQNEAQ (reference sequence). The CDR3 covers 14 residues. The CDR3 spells CASSPRDFPDTQYF. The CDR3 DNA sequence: TGTGCCAGCAGCCCAAGGGACTTCCCGGATACGCAGTATTTT. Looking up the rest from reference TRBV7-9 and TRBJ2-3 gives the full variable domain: DTGVSQNPRHKITKRGQNVTFRCDPISEHNRLYWYRQTLGQGPEFLTYFQNEAQLEKSRLLSDRFSAERPKGSFSTLEIQRTEQGDSAMYLCASSPRDFPDTQYFGPGTRLTVL.

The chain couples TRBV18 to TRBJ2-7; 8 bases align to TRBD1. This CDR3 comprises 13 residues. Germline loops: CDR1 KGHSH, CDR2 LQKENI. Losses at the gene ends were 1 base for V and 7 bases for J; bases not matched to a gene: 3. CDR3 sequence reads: CASSPRTGREQYF. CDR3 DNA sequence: TGTGCCAGCTCACCACGGACAGGGAGAGAGCAGTACTTC.

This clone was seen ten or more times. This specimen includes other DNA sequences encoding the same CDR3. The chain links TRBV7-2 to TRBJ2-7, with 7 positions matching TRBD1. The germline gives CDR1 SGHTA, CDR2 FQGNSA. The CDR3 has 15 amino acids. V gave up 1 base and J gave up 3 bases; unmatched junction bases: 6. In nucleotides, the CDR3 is TGTGCCAGCAGCTTAGTTAAGGGGGCCAGCTACGAGCAGTACTTC. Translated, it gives CASSLVKGASYEQYF.

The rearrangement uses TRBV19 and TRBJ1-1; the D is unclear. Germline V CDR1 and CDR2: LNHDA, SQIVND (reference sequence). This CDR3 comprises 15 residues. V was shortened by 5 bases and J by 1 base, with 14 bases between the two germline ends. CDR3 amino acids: CASSLAFPRNTEAFF. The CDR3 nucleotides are TGTGCCAGTAGTTTAGCCTTTCCTCGGAACACTGAAGCTTTCTTT.

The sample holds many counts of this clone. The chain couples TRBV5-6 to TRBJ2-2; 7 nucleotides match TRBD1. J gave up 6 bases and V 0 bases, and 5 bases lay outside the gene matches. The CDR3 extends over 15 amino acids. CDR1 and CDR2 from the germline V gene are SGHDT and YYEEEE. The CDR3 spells CASSLAGTGAGELFF. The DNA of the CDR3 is TGTGCCAGCAGCTTGGCCGGTACAGGGGCCGGGGAGCTGTTTTTT.

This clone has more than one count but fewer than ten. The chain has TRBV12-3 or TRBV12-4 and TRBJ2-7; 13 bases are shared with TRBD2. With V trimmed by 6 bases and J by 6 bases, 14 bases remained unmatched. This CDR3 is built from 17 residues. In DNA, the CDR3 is TGTGCCAGCAGACCGGCGAGACTAGCGGGAGGAACTGGCGAGCAGTACTTC. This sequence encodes CASRPARLAGGTGEQYF.

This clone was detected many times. CDR3 coding DNA: TGTGCCAGCAGCCAAGATCGCTATGCGAACACCGGGGAGCTGTTTTTT. It encodes CASSQDRYANTGELFF. The rearrangement links TRBV3-1 to TRBJ2-2; D remains ambiguous. With 0 bases removed from V and 0 bases from J, the gap between germline ends came to 8 bases. Germline V CDR1 and CDR2: LGHDT, YNNKEL (reference sequence). The length of the CDR3 is 16 residues.

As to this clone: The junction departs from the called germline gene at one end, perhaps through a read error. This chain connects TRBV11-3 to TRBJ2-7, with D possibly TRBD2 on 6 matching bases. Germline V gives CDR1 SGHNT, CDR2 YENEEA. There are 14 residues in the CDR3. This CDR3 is CASSLESAGYEQYF. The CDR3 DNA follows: TGTGCCAGTAGCTTAGAATCTGCGGGGTACGAGCAGTACTTC.

The CDR3 DNA reads as TGCAGTGCTAATACAGGGGTACCAGAGACCCAGTACTTC. As protein: CSANTGVPETQYF. The chain uses TRBV20-1 and TRBJ2-5, with 7 bases aligning to TRBD1. Per the germline V gene, CDR1 is DFQATT and CDR2 is SNEGSKA (reference sequence). The CDR3 covers 13 residues. The trim removed 4 bases at V and 4 bases at J, leaving 6 bases unmatched.

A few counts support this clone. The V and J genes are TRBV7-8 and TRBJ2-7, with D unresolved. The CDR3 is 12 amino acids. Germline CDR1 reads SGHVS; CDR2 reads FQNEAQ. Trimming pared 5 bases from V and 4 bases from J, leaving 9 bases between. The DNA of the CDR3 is TGTGCCAGCAGCATGAGTTTGTACGAGCAGTACTTC. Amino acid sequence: CASSMSLYEQYF.

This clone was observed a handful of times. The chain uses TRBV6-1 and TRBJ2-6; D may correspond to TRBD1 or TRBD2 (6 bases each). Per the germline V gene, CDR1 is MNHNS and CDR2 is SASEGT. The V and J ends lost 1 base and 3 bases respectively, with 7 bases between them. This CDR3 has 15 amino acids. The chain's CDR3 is CASSEEGGGANVLTF. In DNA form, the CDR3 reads TGTGCCAGCAGTGAAGAGGGGGGTGGGGCCAACGTCCTGACTTTC.